This entry features one TCR beta chain sequence. As yet, its antigen is unknown. Researchers prepared the TCRbeta library using unique molecular identifiers, the study reports. TCRdb re-called the PCR reads with MiXCR, one entry per CDR3 protein. The table includes 300,000 to 400,000 distinct CDR3 sequences, about a quarter detected once. CDR3 size: 13 residues. Deletions cut 4 bases from V and 6 bases from J, with 10 bases between. Germline CDR1 is MGHDK and CDR2 is SYGVNS. The data derive from a study of T-cell reconstitution after alpha-beta-depleted transplantation in children. Study-level results: A year post-transplant, T-cell counts and diversity derived mostly from newly produced T cells.

This receptor was obtained from a male patient aged 10 to 17 who had a stem cell transplant for acute lymphoblastic leukemia, so the T cells may come from the graft donor. The sample consisted of PBMCs, mostly from graft donor cells, taken 180 days after TCRalphabeta/CD19-depleted stem cell transplant. This sequence joins TRBV25-1 and TRBJ2-1, with D perhaps TRBD2 (7 bases). CDR3 protein: CASSVGGGNEQFF. CDR3 in DNA: TGTGCCAGCAGTGTAGGGGGGGGCAATGAGCAGTTCTTC.